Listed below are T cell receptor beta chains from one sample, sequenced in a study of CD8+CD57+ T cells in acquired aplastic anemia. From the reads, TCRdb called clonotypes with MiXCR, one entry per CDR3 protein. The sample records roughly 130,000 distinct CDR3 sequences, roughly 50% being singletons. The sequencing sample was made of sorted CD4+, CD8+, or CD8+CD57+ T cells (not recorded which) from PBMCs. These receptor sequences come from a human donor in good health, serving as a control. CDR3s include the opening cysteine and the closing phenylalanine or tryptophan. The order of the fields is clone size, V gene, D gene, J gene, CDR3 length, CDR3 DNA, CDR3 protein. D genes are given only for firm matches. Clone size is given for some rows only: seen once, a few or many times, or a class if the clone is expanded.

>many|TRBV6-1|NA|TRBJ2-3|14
TGTGCCAGCAGTGAAGGGGGGCCCCTGGATACGCAGTATTTT
CASSEGGPLDTQYF
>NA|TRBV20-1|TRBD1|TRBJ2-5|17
TGCAGTGCTACTGACCTTAAAAACAGGGGGCTGGGGGAGACCCAGTACTTC
CSATDLKNRGLGETQYF
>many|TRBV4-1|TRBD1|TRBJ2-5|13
TGCGCCTCAAGAGGGGGCTTCCAAGAGACCCAGTACTTC
CASRGGFQETQYF
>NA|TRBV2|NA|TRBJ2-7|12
TGTGCCAGCAGTGAGGCGGAATACGAGCAGTACTTC
CASSEAEYEQYF
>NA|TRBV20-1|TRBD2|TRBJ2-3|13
TGCAGTGCTACAGAGACTAGCCAGGATACGCAGTATTTT
CSATETSQDTQYF
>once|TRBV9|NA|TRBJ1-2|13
TGTGCCAGCAGCGCCCGGGCCCGCTATGGATACACCTTC
CASSARARYGYTF
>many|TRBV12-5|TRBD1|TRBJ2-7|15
TGTGCTAGTGGGAGGGACAGGGGGCATTTCTACGAGCAGTACTTC
CASGRDRGHFYEQYF
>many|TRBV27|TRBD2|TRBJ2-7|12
TGTGCCACACAGCGGGGGAGCTACGAGCAGTACTTC
CATQRGSYEQYF
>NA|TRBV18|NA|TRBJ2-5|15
TGTGCCAGCTCACCACAAGGAGGAGAGGGAGAGACCCAGTACTTC
CASSPQGGEGETQYF
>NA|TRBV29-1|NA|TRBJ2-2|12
TGCGGGACCGCGGTGCGGGTAGGGGAGCTGTTTTTT
CGTAVRVGELFF
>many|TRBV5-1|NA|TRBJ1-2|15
TGCGCCAGCAGCTCGACGGGAGGGATTAACTATGGCTACACCTTC
CASSSTGGINYGYTF
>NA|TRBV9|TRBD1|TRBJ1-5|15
TGTGCCAGCAGCCCGCTGGCAGGGGGTGGTCAGCCCCAGCATTTT
CASSPLAGGGQPQHF
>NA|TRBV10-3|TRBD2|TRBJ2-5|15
TGTGCCATCAGTGCCCTACTAGCGGGGGGGGAGACCCAGTACTTC
CAISALLAGGETQYF
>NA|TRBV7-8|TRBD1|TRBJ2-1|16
TGTGCCAGCAGCCCGACTGACAGGGGATCCTACAATGAGCAGTTCTTC
CASSPTDRGSYNEQFF
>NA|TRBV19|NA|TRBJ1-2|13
TGTGCCAGTAGCCTGGACACTGACTATGGCTACACCTTC
CASSLDTDYGYTF
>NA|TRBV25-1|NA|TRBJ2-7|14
TGTGCCAGCAGCCTACGGGGATCGCGCTACGGGCAGTACTTC
CASSLRGSRYGQYF
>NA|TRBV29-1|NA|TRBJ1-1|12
TGCAGCGTTGAAGGGTGGGACACTGAAGCTTTCTTT
CSVEGWDTEAFF
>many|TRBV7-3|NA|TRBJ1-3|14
TGTGCCAGCAGCTTAACTCCCTCGGGGAACACCATATATTTT
CASSLTPSGNTIYF
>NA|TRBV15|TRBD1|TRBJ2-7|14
TGTGCCACCAGTGGGACAGGGGACGTTTACGAGCAGTACTTC
CATSGTGDVYEQYF
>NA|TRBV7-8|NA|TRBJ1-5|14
TGTGCCAGCAGCTTAGGTGGGGTCCCACAGCCCCAGCATTTT
CASSLGGVPQPQHF
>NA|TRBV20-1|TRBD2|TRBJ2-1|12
TGCAGTGCCCTAGCGGGGGACAATGAGCAGTTCTTC
CSALAGDNEQFF
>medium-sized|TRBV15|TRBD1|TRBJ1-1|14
TGTGCCACCATTCCGACAGGGATGAACACTGAAGCTTTCTTT
CATIPTGMNTEAFF
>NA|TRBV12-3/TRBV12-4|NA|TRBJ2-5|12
TGTGCCAGCAGGGGACTGCAAGAGACCCAGTACTTC
CASRGLQETQYF
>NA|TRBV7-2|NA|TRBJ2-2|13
TGTGCCAGCAGCTTAGGGAAGTTAGGGGAGCTGTTTTTT
CASSLGKLGELFF
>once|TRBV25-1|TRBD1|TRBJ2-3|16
TGTGCCAGCAGCGTAGGGGGCGTATCTAGCACAGATACGCAGTATTTT
CASSVGGVSSTDTQYF
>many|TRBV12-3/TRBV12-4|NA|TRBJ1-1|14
TGTGCCAGCAGTTTACAGGATATGAACACTGAAGCTTTCTTT
CASSLQDMNTEAFF
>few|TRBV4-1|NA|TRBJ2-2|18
TGCGCCAGCAGCCAAGTGAAGGGGTCCCCCGGAAACACCGGGGAGCTGTTTTTT
CASSQVKGSPGNTGELFF
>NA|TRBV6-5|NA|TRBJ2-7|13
TGTGCCAGCAGTTACCGCAGGGGCTACGAGCAGTACTTC
CASSYRRGYEQYF
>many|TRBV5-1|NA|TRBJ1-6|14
TGCGCCAGCAGCCAGGACGGGAATAATTCACCCCTCCACTTT
CASSQDGNNSPLHF
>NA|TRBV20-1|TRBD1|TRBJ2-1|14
TGCAGTGCCACGCCGGGACAGGACTACAATGAGCAGTTCTTC
CSATPGQDYNEQFF
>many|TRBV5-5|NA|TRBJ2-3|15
TGTGCCAGCAGCTTCGCGGTTACTAGCACAGATACGCAGTATTTT
CASSFAVTSTDTQYF
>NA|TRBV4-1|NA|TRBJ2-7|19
TGCGCCAGCAGCCGATACTCAGGGGTCGGGACTACCAAGTCCTACGAGCAGTACTTC
CASSRYSGVGTTKSYEQYF
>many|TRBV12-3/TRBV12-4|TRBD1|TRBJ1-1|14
TGTGCCAGCAGCCTTTGGGACAGGGGGACTGAAGCTTTCTTT
CASSLWDRGTEAFF
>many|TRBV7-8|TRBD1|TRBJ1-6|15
TGTGCCAGCAGCTTCCGGGACAGGGGGTATTCACCCCTCCACTTT
CASSFRDRGYSPLHF
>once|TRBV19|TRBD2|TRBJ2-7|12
TGTGCCAGTGGCGGGGGGGCAGGAGAGCAGTACTTC
CASGGGAGEQYF
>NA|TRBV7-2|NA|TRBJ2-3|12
TGTGCCAGCAGCTTAGCGGGGGGCACGCAGTATTTT
CASSLAGGTQYF
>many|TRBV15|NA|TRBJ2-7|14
TGTGCCACCAGCAGAGGACGAGGTCACTACGAGCAGTACTTC
CATSRGRGHYEQYF
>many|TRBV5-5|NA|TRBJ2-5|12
TGTGCCAGCAGGAATAGTTATGGGACCCAGTACTTC
CASRNSYGTQYF
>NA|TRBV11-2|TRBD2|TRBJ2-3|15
TGTGCCAGCAGCCAGGGGACTAGCGGGGGGGATACGCAGTATTTT
CASSQGTSGGDTQYF
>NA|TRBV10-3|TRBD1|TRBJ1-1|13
TGTGCCATCAGCTTAGGGGGCGGGACTGAAGCTTTCTTT
CAISLGGGTEAFF
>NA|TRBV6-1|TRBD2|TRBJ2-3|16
TGTGCCAGCAGTAGACTAGCGGGGACAGCCACAGATACGCAGTATTTT
CASSRLAGTATDTQYF
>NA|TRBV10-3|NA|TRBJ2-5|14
TGTGCCATCAGCCAGACAGGAGGCCAAGAGACCCAGTACTTC
CAISQTGGQETQYF
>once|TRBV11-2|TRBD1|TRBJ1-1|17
TGTGCCAGCAGCCGGGGACAGGGGGAGGGGATGAACACTGAAGCTTTCTTT
CASSRGQGEGMNTEAFF
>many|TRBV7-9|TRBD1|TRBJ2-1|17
TGTGCCAGCAGCTTAGACAGGGGGCCAGAGTCTTTGAATGAGCAGTTCTTC
CASSLDRGPESLNEQFF
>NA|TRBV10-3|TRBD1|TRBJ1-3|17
TGTGCCATCAGTGAGCGCGGACAGGCCAGCTCTGGAAACACCATATATTTT
CAISERGQASSGNTIYF
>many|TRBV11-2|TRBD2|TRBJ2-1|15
TGTGCCAGCAGCTTAGGACTAGCTGGTAGGAATGAGCAGTTCTTC
CASSLGLAGRNEQFF
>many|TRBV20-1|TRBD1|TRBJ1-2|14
TGCAGTGCTACTCAGACAGGGACAGGCTATGGCTACACCTTC
CSATQTGTGYGYTF
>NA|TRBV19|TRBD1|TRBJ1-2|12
TGTGCCAGTGGGACAGGGAACTATGGCTACACCTTC
CASGTGNYGYTF
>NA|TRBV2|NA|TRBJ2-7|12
TGTGCCAGCAGATTAACTAGTTACGAGCAGTACTTC
CASRLTSYEQYF
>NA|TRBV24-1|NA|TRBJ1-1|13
TGTGCCACCCGTACCACAGCGAACACTGAAGCTTTCTTT
CATRTTANTEAFF
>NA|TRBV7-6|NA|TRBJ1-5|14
TGTGCCAGCAGCTTAGACATGAGCAATCAGCCCCAGCATTTT
CASSLDMSNQPQHF
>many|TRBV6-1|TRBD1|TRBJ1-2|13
TGTGCCAGCAGTCCGACAGGGAACTATGGCTACACCTTC
CASSPTGNYGYTF
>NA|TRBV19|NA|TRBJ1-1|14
TGTGCCAGTAGTCCGACAGTTATGAACACTGAAGCTTTCTTT
CASSPTVMNTEAFF
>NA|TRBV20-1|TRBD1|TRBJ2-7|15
TGCAGTGCTAGAGATTGGGACAGGCCTGGGAACGAGCAGTACTTC
CSARDWDRPGNEQYF
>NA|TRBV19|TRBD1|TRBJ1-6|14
TGTGCCAGTAGCGGGACAGACGGAAAATCACCCCTCCACTTT
CASSGTDGKSPLHF
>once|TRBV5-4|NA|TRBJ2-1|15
TGTGCCAGCAACTCCAAGGGTAGGGGGTACAATGAGCAGTTCTTC
CASNSKGRGYNEQFF
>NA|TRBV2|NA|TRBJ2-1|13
TGTGCCATCCGGTGGATCAGATACAATGAGCAGTTCTTC
CAIRWIRYNEQFF
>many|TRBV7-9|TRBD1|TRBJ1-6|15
TGTGCCAGCAGCTCGGGGGACAGGGCTAATTCACCCCTCCACTTT
CASSSGDRANSPLHF